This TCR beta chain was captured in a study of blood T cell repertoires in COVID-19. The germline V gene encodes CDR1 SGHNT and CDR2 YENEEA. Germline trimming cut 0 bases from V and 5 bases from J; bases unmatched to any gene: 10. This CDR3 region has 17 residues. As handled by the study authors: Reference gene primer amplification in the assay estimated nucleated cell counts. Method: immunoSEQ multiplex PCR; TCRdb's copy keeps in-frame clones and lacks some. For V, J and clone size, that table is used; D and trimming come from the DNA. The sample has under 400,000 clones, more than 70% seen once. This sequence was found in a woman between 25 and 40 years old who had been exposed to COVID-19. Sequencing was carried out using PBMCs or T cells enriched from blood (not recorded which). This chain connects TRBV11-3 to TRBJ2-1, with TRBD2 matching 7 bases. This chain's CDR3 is CASSLDLGGRAHNEQFF. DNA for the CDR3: TGTGCCAGCAGCTTAGATCTAGGTGGGAGGGCCCACAATGAGCAGTTCTTC.